The 25 T cell receptor beta chains listed next were all sequenced from one sample in a study of tumor and adjacent non-tumor tissue in lung cancer. The template was RNA from unsorted bulk tissue. Three rounds of nested PCR, following a modified ARM-PCR protocol, produced the TCRbeta library. MiXCR was run by TCRdb on the multiplex PCR reads, yielding one entry per CDR3 protein. In the table there are some 84,000 distinct CDR3 sequences, roughly three fifths of which are singletons. The sample was lung tumor tissue. Source of these receptors: a man between 65 and 79 years old with non-small cell lung cancer.

Concerning this clonotype itself: An end of the junction differs from the germline gene, which may be a read error. The gene calls are TRBV20-1 and TRBJ2-1; 9 bases map to TRBD2. The CDR3 consists of 14 residues. The germline CDR1 and CDR2 sequences are DFQATT and SNEGSKA (reference sequence). The CDR3 nucleotides are TGCAGTGCTTCCGGGACTAGCTCCCACAATGAGCAGTTCTTC. It specifies CSASGTSSHNEQFF.

This chain links TRBV20-1 with TRBJ1-1; no definite D call. Germline values: CDR1 DFQATT, CDR2 SNEGSKA (reference sequence). Trimming removed 0 bases from V and 5 bases from J, with 13 bases in between. The CDR3 is made up of 14 amino acids. The CDR3 sequence: CSARDSAGGTEAFF. CDR3 coding DNA: TGCAGTGCTAGAGATTCGGCGGGAGGGACTGAAGCTTTCTTT.

This clonotype was detected once. This may arise from a read error, as a much more abundant clone is one base away. V is TRBV5-1 and J is TRBJ2-1; TRBD2 matches at 8 bases. This CDR3 has 15 residues. Germline V gene sequence: CDR1 SGHRS, CDR2 YFSETQ. CDR3 residues: CASSLAGGRINEQSF. CDR3 sequence (DNA): TGCGCCAGCAGCTTGGCGGGAGGGCGCATCAATGAGCAGTCCTTC.

Points on this clonotype: A much larger clone differs from this one at a single base, so this may be a read error. CDR3 in DNA: TGTGCCAGCAGTTTAAAAATTTACAAAGAGCAGTTCTTC. Encoded protein: CASSLKIYKEQFF. The V and J genes are TRBV28 and TRBJ2-1; D unresolved. The germline V gene has CDR1 MDHEN and CDR2 SYDVKM. The CDR3 is made up of 13 amino acids.

This clonotype came up a few times. This could be a read error, since a much larger clone is one nucleotide away. The chain couples TRBV4-2 to TRBJ2-5; TRBD1 is a possible D gene (7 bases). The CDR3 runs to 15 residues. Trimming removed 1 base at V and 5 bases at J, with 14 bases between. From germline, CDR1 is LGHNA and CDR2 YNFKEQ. The DNA for the CDR3 is TGTGCCAGCAGCCAAGTTCGACAGGGAGGCGAGACCCAGTACTTC. The encoded protein is CASSQVRQGGETQYF.

This clonotype was seen at least ten times. The rearrangement joins TRBV4-2 to TRBJ2-7; weak D call: TRBD2 (5 bases). Germline CDR1 and CDR2: LGHNA and YNFKEQ. This CDR3 has 17 amino acids. Trimming stripped 0 bases from V and 9 bases from J, with 24 bases between. The CDR3 spells CASSQEADPINSERQYF. CDR3 nucleotide sequence: TGTGCCAGCAGCCAAGAAGCGGACCCCATTAACTCTGAGCGGCAGTACTTC.

Note on this clonotype: A clone one base away is much larger, so this may be a read error. The gene calls are TRBV20-1 and TRBJ2-7; 9 nucleotides agree with TRBD1. The V gene end was trimmed by 7 bases and the J gene end by 0 bases; junction bases not matched to a gene: 10. The CDR3 is 15 amino acids. Germline CDR1 DFQATT, CDR2 SNEGSKA (reference sequence). The CDR3 protein is CSVSQGAMSSYEQYF. The CDR3, as DNA: TGCAGTGTTTCACAGGGGGCGATGAGCTCCTACGAGCAGTACTTC.

This clonotype appeared a few times. A much larger clone sits a single nucleotide away, making a read error possible. This chain links TRBV10-2 with TRBJ2-1; TRBD1 agrees at 9 bases. The CDR3 is 15 amino acids. CDR1 and CDR2 from the germline V gene are WSHSY and SAAADI. The CDR3 DNA reads TGCACCAGCAGTGACCCGGGACAGGGCTCCAATGAGCAGTTCTTC. Its translation is CTSSDPGQGSNEQFF.

The J gene is TRBJ2-5, the V gene TRBV6-1, with no clear D. Trimming removed 4 bases from V and 2 bases from J, with 8 bases in between. The CDR3 sequence is 13 residues long. The germline V gene encodes CDR1 MNHNS and CDR2 SASEGT. CDR3 sequence reads: CASSGSEQETQYF. CDR3 DNA sequence: TGTGCCAGCAGTGGCTCAGAACAAGAGACCCAGTACTTC.

The sample holds a few counts of this clonotype. V and J are TRBV20-1 and TRBJ1-5; TRBD1 matches 9 bases. The ends lost 1 base at V and 4 bases at J; junction bases unmatched: 2. CDR3 length equals 14 residues. From germline, CDR1 is DFQATT and CDR2 SNEGSKA (reference sequence). The chain's CDR3 is CSARATGGNQPQHF. CDR3 sequence (DNA): TGCAGTGCTAGAGCGACAGGGGGGAATCAGCCCCAGCATTTT.

Concerning this clonotype: It may be a read error: a sequence one base away is much more abundant. The J gene is TRBJ2-3, the V gene TRBV4-1; 8 nucleotides line up with TRBD2. From germline, CDR1 is MGHRA and CDR2 YSYEKL. The length of the CDR3 is 13 residues. The CDR3 sequence is CASSQGRAGDTQF. In nucleotides, the CDR3 is TGCGCCAGCAGCCAAGGCCGAGCGGGAGATACGCAGTTT.

Comment on this clonotype: One end of the junction is discordant with germline, which a read error may explain. The rearrangement joins TRBV7-3 to TRBJ2-1, with D maybe TRBD2 (5 bases). Germline loops: CDR1 SGHTA, CDR2 FQGTGA. This CDR3 contains 15 residues. CDR3 nucleotide sequence: TGTGCCAGCAACTTATTGAGGACTCCTTACGATGAGCAGTTCTTC. Translated: CASNLLRTPYDEQFF.

The J gene is TRBJ2-7, the V gene TRBV7-9, with D perhaps given as TRBD1 or TRBD2 (6 bases each). V shed 4 bases and J shed 5 bases, with 9 bases lying between them. Germline-derived CDR1 and CDR2 are SEHNR and FQNEAQ (reference sequence). The CDR3 is 12 amino acids. CDR3: CASSYGGHEQYF. The CDR3, as DNA: TGTGCCAGCAGCTATGGGGGGCACGAGCAGTACTTC.

Points on this clonotype: A single base separates this from a much larger clone, so it may be a read error. The chain combines TRBV28 with TRBJ2-5, with D unclear. Between the trimmed V and J ends, which lost 2 bases and 7 bases, there was a span of 11 bases. Germline V CDR1 and CDR2: MDHEN, SYDVKM. There are 13 residues in the CDR3. The CDR3 DNA follows: TGTGCCAGCAGTTTAGGGTATTGGGGGACCCAGTACTTC. Its translation: CASSLGYWGTQYF.

With regard to this clonotype: Since the CDR3 does not end with the conserved phenylalanine or tryptophan, this likely comes from a read error. The limits of the CDR3 on the DNA are not certain, so only TCRdb's listed CDR3 is given. V is TRBV11-2 and J is TRBJ2-7; the table's D gene call, TRBD1, was not cross checked with the DNA. The CDR3 numbers 13 amino acids, ends counted. The germline CDR1 and CDR2 sequences are SGHAT and FQNNGV. The CDR3 sequence: CASCLDPGYEQYL.

V is TRBV30 and J is TRBJ1-4; D is ambiguous. CDR1 is GTSNPN, CDR2 SVGIG, per germline (reference sequence). Trimming removed 1 base from V and 7 bases from J, with 13 bases in between. This CDR3 contains 14 residues. In DNA form, the CDR3 reads TGTGCCTGGAGTGGAACAGCGATGGGTGAAAAACTGTTTTTT. It encodes CAWSGTAMGEKLFF.

This clonotype was recorded a few times. The CDR3: CSVVVGSHTQYF. CDR3 sequence (DNA): TGCAGCGTGGTTGTGGGGTCGCATACCCAGTACTTC. The J gene is TRBJ2-5, the V gene TRBV29-1; D is unclear. Germline V gene sequence: CDR1 SQVTM, CDR2 ANQGSEA. Trimming removed 6 bases at V and 8 bases at J, with 16 bases between. CDR3 length equals 12 residues.

This clonotype qualifies as medium-sized. The CDR3 loop reads CASSFSRDSWQPQHF. In DNA form, the CDR3 reads TGTGCCAGCAGCTTTTCAAGGGACAGTTGGCAGCCCCAGCATTTT. This sequence joins TRBV11-2 and TRBJ1-5, with 7 bases matching TRBD1. This CDR3 is built from 15 residues. From germline, CDR1 is SGHAT and CDR2 FQNNGV. V lost 3 bases and J lost 7; bases outside the gene matches: 9.

This clonotype was seen ten or more times. The junction and the germline gene differ at one end; a read error may be behind it. V usage is TRBV20-1 and J usage is TRBJ1-6; no clear D. The CDR3 length is 15 residues. Germline V CDR1 and CDR2: DFQATT, SNEGSKA (reference sequence). CDR3: CSARGRADYNSPLHF. DNA of the CDR3: TGCAGTGCCAGAGGGAGGGCAGACTATAATTCACCCCTCCACTTT.

V is TRBV4-1 and J is TRBJ1-1; D is possibly TRBD1 (6 bases). The ends were cut back, 3 bases at V and 5 bases at J, with 16 bases in the middle. This CDR3 is built from 15 residues. Germline V gene data show CDR1 as MGHRA and CDR2 as YSYEKL. CDR3 nucleotide sequence: TGCGCCAGCAGCCAGTCGTTTCACAGGGATACTGAAGCTTTCTTT. This codes for CASSQSFHRDTEAFF.

To note about this clonotype: The junction shows a germline mismatch at one end, possibly a read error. The chain links TRBV11-2 to TRBJ1-6; no firm D call. The length of the CDR3 is 18 residues. Germline CDR1 reads SGHAT; CDR2 reads FQNNGV. Written as DNA, the CDR3 is TGTGCCAGCAGATTAGTCGGAGGAACCACCTCCTATAATTCACCGCTCCACTTT. It translates to CASRLVGGTTSYNSPLHF.

As concerns this clonotype: A much larger clone lies a single base off, so this may be a read error. J is TRBJ2-3 and V is TRBV30, with D unclear. CDR1 and CDR2 (germline): GTSNPN, SVGIG (reference sequence). V gave up 3 bases and J gave up 4 bases, with 17 bases separating them. The CDR3 is made up of 15 amino acids. The CDR3 sequence is CAWSPIESLSDTQYF. The DNA for the CDR3 is TGTGCCTGGAGCCCCATAGAGAGCTTATCAGATACGCAGTATTTT.

Turning to this clonotype: A much larger clonotype is one base distant, so this may be a read error. The rearrangement uses TRBV4-2 and TRBJ2-5; the D is unclear. The V gene's germline CDR1 is LGHNA and CDR2 YNFKEQ. The CDR3 consists of 11 residues. The CDR3 sequence: CASSQEEIQYF. As DNA, the CDR3 is TGTGCCAGCAGCCAAGAAGAGATCCAGTACTTC.

Points on this clonotype: A read error may explain this, as a much larger clone is one base away. The final CDR3 position lacks the conserved phenylalanine or tryptophan, pointing to a likely read error. This chain uses TRBV5-1 with TRBJ1-5, with 9 bases matching TRBD1. V lost 2 bases and J lost 3; bases outside the gene matches: 9. There are 17 residues in the CDR3. Germline values: CDR1 SGHRS, CDR2 YFSETQ. CDR3 bases: TGCGCCAGCAGCTTACTCCGGACAGGGGAACACAATCAGCCCCAGCATTAT. Protein: CASSLLRTGEHNQPQHY.

As regards this clonotype: A read error may explain this, as a much larger clone is one base away. V is TRBV12-3 or TRBV12-4 and J is TRBJ2-1; D is tentatively TRBD1 or TRBD2 (5 bases each). Trimming took off 3 bases at V and 6 bases at J, with 18 bases between the two ends. CDR3 size: 16 residues. The CDR3 region is CASSLFGSGGRNEQFF. CDR3 nucleotides: TGTGCCAGCAGTTTGTTTGGGTCTGGGGGTCGCAATGAGCAGTTCTTC.